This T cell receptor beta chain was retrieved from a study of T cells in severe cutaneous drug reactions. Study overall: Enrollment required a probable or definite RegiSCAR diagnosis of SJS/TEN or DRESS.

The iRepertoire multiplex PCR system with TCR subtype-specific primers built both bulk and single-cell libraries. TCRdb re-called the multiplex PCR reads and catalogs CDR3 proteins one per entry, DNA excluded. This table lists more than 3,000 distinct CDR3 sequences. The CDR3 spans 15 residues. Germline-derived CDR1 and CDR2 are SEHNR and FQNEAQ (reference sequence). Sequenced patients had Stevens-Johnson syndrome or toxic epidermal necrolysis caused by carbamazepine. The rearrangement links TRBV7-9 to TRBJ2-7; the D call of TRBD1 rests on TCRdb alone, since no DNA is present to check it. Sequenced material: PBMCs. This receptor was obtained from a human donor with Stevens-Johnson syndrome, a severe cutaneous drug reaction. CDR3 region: CASSSSGQGAYEQYF.